Following are 32 T cell receptor beta chains from one sample sequenced in a study of metastatic and nonmetastatic thyroid tumors. Using MiXCR, TCRdb re-called clones from the PCR reads. The top ten clones hold 8.5% to 10% of a sample with tens of thousands of clones, over 10% of them seen once. Ahead of thyroid surgery, no patient had received treatment of any kind. The sequencing input was blood. The receptor set was obtained from a male donor with papillary thyroid cancer or a benign thyroid nodule (not recorded which). Some clones in this sample may be carry-over from other donors' samples.

In its sample, this clone was seen many times. Sequence at one end of the junction differs from germline and may be a read error. The chain carries TRBV28 and TRBJ2-5; tentative D call: TRBD2 (6 bases). CDR1 and CDR2 (germline): MDHEN, SYDVKM. The CDR3 covers 12 residues. The CDR3 DNA reads TGTGCCAGCAGTGCTAGCGAAGAGACCCGGTACTTC. This encodes CASSASEETRYF.

The chain joins TRBV19 to TRBJ1-1, with unresolved D. The V gene's germline CDR1 is LNHDA and CDR2 SQIVND (reference sequence). The V end was cut by 0 bases, the J end by 0 bases, with 11 bases between. This CDR3 has 16 amino acids. CDR3 bases: TGTGCCAGTAGTATAGATCCTGGTCGGATGAACACTGAAGCTTTCTTT. This codes for CASSIDPGRMNTEAFF.

This clone was picked up many times. The chain employs TRBV11-3 and TRBJ2-5; D is possibly TRBD1 (7 bases). V lost 2 bases to trimming and J lost 2 bases, with 15 bases between them. Germline CDR1 and CDR2: SGHNT and YENEEA. The CDR3 runs 16 residues. CDR3 bases: TGTGCCAGCAGCTTATTTTGGCAGGGGGGACAAGAGACCCAGTACTTC. This gives the protein CASSLFWQGGQETQYF.

This clone was detected ten times or more. The rearrangement links TRBV20-1 to TRBJ2-7, with D possibly TRBD1 on 6 matching bases. The CDR3 runs 14 residues. The ends were cut back, 6 bases at V and 0 bases at J, with 15 bases in the middle. Germline V gene data show CDR1 as DFQATT and CDR2 as SNEGSKA (reference sequence). The CDR3 loop reads CSASGQFSSYEQYF. For the CDR3, the DNA is TGCAGTGCCAGCGGACAGTTCAGCTCCTACGAGCAGTACTTC.

This clone was seen repeatedly, ten times or more. The chain recombines TRBV2 with TRBJ2-2; TRBD2 matches 9 bases. The CDR3 contains 15 residues. Germline V gene data show CDR1 as SNHLY and CDR2 as FYNNEI. V shed 8 bases and J 7 bases; nucleotides not matched to a gene: 11. CDR3 nucleotides: TGTGCCAGCGGGACCGCGGGAGGGCCATTCGGGGAGCTGTTTTTT. It codes for CASGTAGGPFGELFF. Supplemented by reference TRBV2 and TRBJ2-2, the full variable domain reads EPEVTQTPSHQVTQMGQEVILRCVPISNHLYFYWYRQILGQKVEFLVSFYNNEISEKSEIFDDQFSVERPDGSNFTLKIRSTKLEDSAMYFCASGTAGGPFGELFFGEGSRLTVL.

CDR3 coding DNA: TGTGCCAGCTCACCACCGGGTGGGAGGGCGTTTGGAGAGACCCAGTACTTC. Amino acid sequence: CASSPPGGRAFGETQYF. This chain connects TRBV18 to TRBJ2-5, with 7 bases aligning to TRBD2. V lost 0 bases to trimming and J lost 4 bases; unmatched junction nucleotides: 11. The CDR3 is 17 residues long. CDR1 and CDR2 (germline): KGHSH, LQKENI. Looking up the rest from reference TRBV18 and TRBJ2-5 gives the full variable domain: NAGVMQNPRHLVRRRGQEARLRCSPMKGHSHVYWYRQLPEEGLKFMVYLQKENIIDESGMPKERFSAEFPKEGPSILRIQQVVRGDSAAYFCASSPPGGRAFGETQYFGPGTRLLVL.

This clone was counted at least ten times. V and J are TRBV7-9 and TRBJ2-5; 9 bases agree with TRBD2. This CDR3 spans 14 amino acids. The germline V gene has CDR1 SEHNR and CDR2 FQNEAQ (reference sequence). Trimming took 4 bases from V and 2 from J; bases not matched to a gene: 2. The CDR3 loop is CASSSLAGQETQYF. DNA for the CDR3: TGTGCCAGCAGCTCTCTAGCGGGGCAAGAGACCCAGTACTTC. Full variable domain (missing parts from reference TRBV7-9 and TRBJ2-5): DTGVSQNPRHKITKRGQNVTFRCDPISEHNRLYWYRQTLGQGPEFLTYFQNEAQLEKSRLLSDRFSAERPKGSFSTLEIQRTEQGDSAMYLCASSSLAGQETQYFGPGTRLLVL.

This clone came up many times. The chain couples TRBV18 to TRBJ2-7; D is perhaps TRBD2 (5 bases). V lost 2 bases and J lost 3, with 8 bases in between. The CDR3 has 13 amino acids. Germline V gives CDR1 KGHSH, CDR2 LQKENI. CDR3: CASSPTRDYEQYF. DNA for the CDR3: TGTGCCAGCTCACCAACCCGGGACTACGAGCAGTACTTC.

Comment on this clone: A read error is possible here, since a much larger clone lies one base away. This likely comes from a read error, as the CDR3 has no conserved phenylalanine or tryptophan at its end. This chain joins TRBV20-1 and TRBJ1-1; D ambiguous. Trimming removed 6 bases at V and 4 bases at J, with 15 bases between. From germline, CDR1 is DFQATT and CDR2 SNEGSKA (reference sequence). CDR3 length equals 13 residues. CDR3 protein: CSAIARLVTEAFL. The CDR3 DNA is TGCAGTGCCATTGCACGACTAGTCACTGAAGCTTTCCTT.

This clone was seen a handful of times. The chain recombines TRBV18 with TRBJ2-3; D might be TRBD1 or TRBD2, each matching 5 bases. CDR1 is KGHSH and CDR2 is LQKENI in the germline V gene. The CDR3 spans 15 residues. Trimming left V 2 bases short and J 1 base short, with 10 bases between. The CDR3 loop is CASSPGSGRTDTQYF. Here the CDR3 DNA reads TGTGCCAGCTCACCAGGGTCGGGGCGCACAGATACGCAGTATTTT. Full variable domain (missing parts from reference TRBV18 and TRBJ2-3): NAGVMQNPRHLVRRRGQEARLRCSPMKGHSHVYWYRQLPEEGLKFMVYLQKENIIDESGMPKERFSAEFPKEGPSILRIQQVVRGDSAAYFCASSPGSGRTDTQYFGPGTRLTVL.

Many counts were recorded for this clone. The V call is TRBV7-2, the J call TRBJ1-1, with a possible D match to TRBD1 (5 bases). Germline lookup yields CDR1 SGHTA and CDR2 FQGNSA. Between the trimmed V and J ends, which lost 3 bases and 4 bases, there was a span of 9 bases. This CDR3 spans 13 amino acids. CDR3 DNA: TGTGCCAGCAGCTTTTACAGGATCACTGAAGCTTTCTTT. Its translation is CASSFYRITEAFF.

Ten or more counts support this clone. J is TRBJ2-3 and V is TRBV7-2; 8 bases agree with TRBD2. The ends lost 1 base at V and 3 bases at J; junction bases unmatched: 3. The CDR3 has 15 amino acids. CDR1 is SGHTA and CDR2 is FQGNSA in the germline V gene. CDR3 region: CASSLEGLGTDTQYF. The CDR3 DNA reads as TGTGCCAGCAGCTTAGAGGGACTAGGGACAGATACGCAGTATTTT.

At least ten counts were recorded for this clone. This chain joins TRBV7-6 and TRBJ2-3; D ambiguous. Looked up from germline, CDR1 is SGHVS and CDR2 is FNYEAQ. The CDR3 runs to 12 residues. Trimming pared 7 bases from V and 2 bases from J, leaving 7 bases between. The CDR3 coding sequence is TGTGCCAGCAACCCTATCACAGATACGCAGTATTTT. As protein: CASNPITDTQYF. Full variable domain (rest looked up from reference TRBV7-6 and TRBJ2-3): GAGVSQSPRYKVTKRGQDVALRCDPISGHVSLYWYRQALGQGPEFLTYFNYEAQQDKSGLPNDRFSAERPEGSISTLTIQRTEQRDSAMYRCASNPITDTQYFGPGTRLTVL.

By sample fraction, this clone is medium-sized (0.01 to 0.1%). The V gene is TRBV6-1, the J gene TRBJ2-1, with TRBD2 identical over 7 bases. V shed 8 bases and J 6 bases; nucleotides not matched to a gene: 1. Germline lookup yields CDR1 MNHNS and CDR2 SASEGT. This CDR3 spans 11 amino acids. The CDR3 here is CASGEGNEQFF. Here the CDR3 DNA reads TGTGCCAGCGGGGAGGGCAATGAGCAGTTCTTC.

By sample share, this clone is medium-sized. The chain carries TRBV6-4 and TRBJ2-7, with TRBD2 identical over 9 bases. Germline CDR1 reads MRHNA; CDR2 reads SNTAGT. The CDR3 is 13 amino acids. V lost 4 bases and J lost 5; bases outside the gene matches: 3. CDR3 sequence: CASSGLAGDEQYF. The CDR3 region has the DNA TGTGCCAGCAGTGGGTTAGCGGGAGACGAGCAGTACTTC.

This clone was picked up many times. The gene calls are TRBV7-2 and TRBJ2-7; D assignment may be TRBD1 or TRBD2 (5 bases each). This CDR3 is built from 13 residues. V was pared by 4 bases and J by 2 bases, with 9 bases between. The germline gives CDR1 SGHTA, CDR2 FQGNSA. The CDR3 here is CASSSGPTYEQYF. DNA for the CDR3: TGTGCCAGCAGCTCGGGACCAACCTACGAGCAGTACTTC.

In its sample, this clone was seen many times. The chain couples TRBV13 to TRBJ2-7; D call uncertain. CDR1 PRHDT and CDR2 FYEKMQ come from the germline V gene (reference sequence). V was shortened by 5 bases and J by 0 bases, with 5 bases between the two germline ends. The CDR3 contains 12 residues. The CDR3 DNA reads as TGTGCCAGCAGCCTCCACTCCTACGAGCAGTACTTC. Translating gives CASSLHSYEQYF.

By sample share, this clone is medium-sized. The genes are TRBV28 and TRBJ1-2, with no clear D. Trimming removed 2 bases at V and 3 bases at J, with 10 bases between. The CDR3 covers 14 residues. Germline V lookup: CDR1 MDHEN, CDR2 SYDVKM. The CDR3 reads CASSLPGNYYGYTF. The CDR3, as DNA: TGTGCCAGCAGTTTACCGGGGAACTACTATGGCTACACCTTC.

This clone has ten or more counts. The chain employs TRBV2 and TRBJ2-5; no clear D gene. The CDR3 is made up of 12 amino acids. The ends were cut back, 4 bases at V and 2 bases at J, with 5 bases in the middle. The germline V gene encodes CDR1 SNHLY and CDR2 FYNNEI. The CDR3 loop reads CASSVLQETQYF. Written as DNA, the CDR3 is TGTGCCAGCAGTGTTCTTCAAGAGACCCAGTACTTC.

In this sample, this clone turned up a few times. An end of the junction does not agree with germline; a read error may underlie this. The chain has TRBV6-1 and TRBJ1-1, with D hard to call. The germline CDR1 and CDR2 sequences are MNHNS and SASEGT. CDR3 size: 15 residues. CDR3 coding DNA: TGTGCCAGCAGGGAAGTAAACCGCTTGAACACTGAAGCTTTCTTT. Its protein is CASREVNRLNTEAFF.

This clone showed up many times. Because it lacks the conserved phenylalanine or tryptophan at the end, this CDR3 is likely a read error. Because the CDR3's place on the DNA is in doubt, the DNA is left out and the CDR3 is given as listed by TCRdb. The rearrangement joins TRBV7-9 to TRBJ1-2; the D call TRBD1 from the table was never checked on the DNA. The CDR3 adds up to 12 amino acids, both ends counted. The germline gives CDR1 SEHNR, CDR2 FQNEAQ (reference sequence). The CDR3 sequence is CASSLEIRGRTL.

At least ten counts were recorded for this clone. The chain links TRBV24-1 to TRBJ2-5, with no clear D. The CDR3 consists of 14 residues. Germline V gene data show CDR1 as KGHDR and CDR2 as SFDVKD. Trimming pared 5 bases from V and 3 bases from J, leaving 12 bases between. DNA for the CDR3: TGTGCCACCAGTGCCCTAGGTGTAAAAGAGACCCAGTACTTC. Translating it yields CATSALGVKETQYF.

J is TRBJ2-2 and V is TRBV10-1, with TRBD1 as a possible D gene (6 bases). This CDR3 has 14 residues. Germline CDR1 reads WNHNN; CDR2 reads SYGVQD (reference sequence). The V end lost 5 bases, the J end lost 1 base, and 8 bases lay between the germline ends. Written as DNA, the CDR3 is TGCGCCAGCAGTTCGGGACAGAACACCGGGGAGCTGTTTTTT. As protein: CASSSGQNTGELFF.

This clone was counted many times. The chain's CDR3 is CASTTYQGLGQPQHF. The DNA of the CDR3 is TGTGCCAGCACCACCTACCAGGGGCTCGGGCAGCCCCAGCATTTT. The chain recombines TRBV28 with TRBJ1-5; possible D gene TRBD1, 6 bases. The germline V gene has CDR1 MDHEN and CDR2 SYDVKM. This CDR3 spans 15 amino acids. Trimming took off 7 bases at V and 7 bases at J, with 20 bases between the two ends.

A few counts support this clone. This may be a read error, as it is one base from a much larger clone. The chain recombines TRBV5-8 with TRBJ1-5, with a possible D match to TRBD1 (5 bases). The CDR3 contains 15 residues. From germline, CDR1 is SGHTS and CDR2 YDEGEE. CDR3 sequence: CSSSLGPSGRQPQHF. CDR3 coding DNA: TGTTCCAGCAGCTTGGGACCCTCCGGACGACAGCCCCAGCATTTT. The variable domain in full, with the rest retrieved from reference TRBV5-8 and TRBJ1-5, is EAGVTQSPTHLIKTRGQQATLRCSPISGHTSVYWYQQALGLGLQFLLWYDEGEERNRGNFPPRFSGRQFPNYSSELNVNALELEDSALYLCSSSLGPSGRQPQHFGDGTRLSIL.

This clone turned up a few times. V is TRBV6-5 and J is TRBJ2-6; the D gene is possibly TRBD2 (6 bases). Germline lookup yields CDR1 MNHEY and CDR2 SVGAGI. CDR3 length equals 17 residues. V was clipped by 0 bases and J by 3 bases, with 12 bases between them. The DNA of the CDR3 is TGTGCCAGCAGTTACTCGATGGGGGGAGATGGGGCCAACGTCCTGACTTTC. Encoded protein: CASSYSMGGDGANVLTF.

This clone was observed a handful of times. The junction and the germline gene differ at one end; a read error may be behind it. The chain links TRBV12-3 or TRBV12-4 to TRBJ2-5; D is uncertain. CDR3 length: 13 residues. The CDR3 loop is CAISTGNQETQYF. In DNA form, the CDR3 reads TGTGCCATCAGTACCGGTAACCAAGAGACCCAGTACTTC.

This clone was seen repeatedly, ten times or more. This chain connects TRBV6-1 to TRBJ2-1; possibly TRBD1 for D (5 bases). CDR1 is MNHNS and CDR2 is SASEGT in the germline V gene. The V gene lost 6 bases and the J gene lost 8 bases, with 14 bases spanning the gap. The CDR3 loop spans 13 amino acids. CDR3 DNA: TGTGCCAGCAGCCCTCGTTGGGGCTATGAGCAGTTCTTC. This encodes CASSPRWGYEQFF.

This clone was seen a few times. V usage is TRBV2 and J usage is TRBJ2-1, with D perhaps TRBD2 (5 bases). This CDR3 is 15 amino acids long. Germline V lookup: CDR1 SNHLY, CDR2 FYNNEI. V lost 4 bases, J lost 4 bases, and 14 bases lay in between. The CDR3: CASSVGGPSYNEQFF. The CDR3 DNA is TGTGCCAGCAGTGTGGGCGGGCCCTCTTACAATGAGCAGTTCTTC.

This clone was recorded many times. This rearrangement joins TRBV20-1 to TRBJ1-6; D is possibly TRBD1 (5 bases). The CDR3 is made up of 15 amino acids. V was pared by 6 bases and J by 10 bases, with 22 bases between. Germline V CDR1 and CDR2: DFQATT, SNEGSKA (reference sequence). The CDR3 DNA sequence: TGCAGTGCCCTCGGGGCCACCTCATTGTGGTCACCCCTCCACTTT. It translates to CSALGATSLWSPLHF.

The sample holds many counts of this clone. The J gene is TRBJ2-5, the V gene TRBV7-9, with D possibly being TRBD1 (5 bases). Trimming took 2 bases from V and 5 from J, leaving 9 bases between them. Germline V gene sequence: CDR1 SEHNR, CDR2 FQNEAQ (reference sequence). The CDR3 totals 13 residues. CDR3 in amino acids: CASSLRGGETQYF. As DNA, the CDR3 is TGTGCCAGCAGCTTAAGGGGCGGCGAGACCCAGTACTTC.

This clone was found a few times. This chain uses TRBV6-1 with TRBJ1-1; possible D gene TRBD1, 5 bases. This CDR3 has 16 amino acids. The germline V gene has CDR1 MNHNS and CDR2 SASEGT. Trimming removed 5 bases at V and 0 bases at J, with 16 bases between. As DNA, the CDR3 is TGTGCCAGCAGTCTTTTGACAGTTACACTGAACACTGAAGCTTTCTTT. This codes for CASSLLTVTLNTEAFF.